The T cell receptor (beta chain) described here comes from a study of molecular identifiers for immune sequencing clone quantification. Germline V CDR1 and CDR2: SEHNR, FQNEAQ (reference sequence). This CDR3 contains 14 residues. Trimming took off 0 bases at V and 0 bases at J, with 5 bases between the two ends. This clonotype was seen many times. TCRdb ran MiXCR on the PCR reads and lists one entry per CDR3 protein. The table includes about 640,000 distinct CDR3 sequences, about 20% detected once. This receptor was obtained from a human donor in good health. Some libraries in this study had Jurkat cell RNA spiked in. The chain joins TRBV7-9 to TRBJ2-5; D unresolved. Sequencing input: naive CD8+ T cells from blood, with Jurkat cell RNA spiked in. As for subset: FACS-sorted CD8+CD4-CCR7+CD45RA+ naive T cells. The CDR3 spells CASSLAADQETQYF. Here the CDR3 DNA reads TGTGCCAGCAGCTTAGCAGCAGACCAAGAGACCCAGTACTTC.